This TCR beta chain was captured by sequencing in a study of blood T cell repertoires in COVID-19. V trimming: 5 bases; J trimming: 6 bases; junction bases outside the gene matches: 2. The CDR3 contains 12 residues. Germline CDR1 and CDR2: SNHLY and FYNNEI. Measured with immunoSEQ multiplex PCR; TCRdb has only the in-frame clones, and not every one. The sample includes approximately 280,000 clones, about 88% of them seen just once. Many counts were recorded for this clone. This sequence joins TRBV2 and TRBJ1-1; TRBD1 matches 8 bases. This sequence was found in a human donor with COVID-19, enrolled during active disease. The donor label of this sample is uncertain. The sample taken for sequencing was peripheral blood. CDR3 in amino acids: CASSYRGAEAFF. As DNA, the CDR3 is TGTGCCAGCAGTTACAGGGGGGCTGAAGCTTTCTTT.